This TCR beta chain originates from a study of blood T cell repertoires in COVID-19 (dated by TCRdb to 2019 to 2021). With regard to the full study: Samples from collaborators originated in the United States, Italy and Spain and spanned both the acute and convalescent phases of COVID-19. The prospective study material was composed of cDNA or gDNA derived from T cells, B-cell-depleted T cells, or PBMCs. The dataset comprised deeply sampled blood TCRbeta repertoires from subjects exposed to, actively infected with, or recovered from COVID-19. A freely available public database, intended as a resource for researchers studying the immune response to SARS-CoV-2, is where the repertoires were released. Samples were obtained from the ongoing ImmuneRACE study (first 160 participants) and from 1,254 subjects provided by 6 global collaborators. Nearly every sample came with metadata listing a de-identified subject ID, COVID-19 status, age in years and sex. Where available, HLA class I and class II types were taken from metadata supplied by the sample provider and were not determined by assay-based typing.

What the authors observed across the whole study: The amount of clinical and demographic metadata varied by source and participant and was provided uncurated.

Concerning this clone itself: Its cognate antigen has yet to be identified. Base qualities are not at hand, and no much larger clone is one base apart.

Participants in the prospective study were enrolled through a virtual design, were aged about 18 to 90 years, and lived in roughly 26 United States geographic areas. In the prospective study, cohorts were assigned on the basis of participant-reported clinical history obtained from a screening survey and a study questionnaire. ImmuneRACE Cohort 3 recovered participants were defined by two consecutive negative NP/OP PCR tests, healthcare professional clearance, or symptom resolution. Mobile phlebotomists in the prospective study collected whole blood, serum and a nasopharyngeal or oropharyngeal swab from every participant. Prospective study participants could optionally give additional blood draws and questionnaires over an approximately two-month period. Prospective study blood samples were shipped either frozen or at room temperature before DNA extraction. TCRbeta CDR3 regions were amplified from genomic DNA by means of the immunoSEQ Assay, a bias-controlled multiplex PCR. As for the original processing: Within the assay, amplification of reference gene primers was used to estimate how many nucleated cells each sample contained. Sequence reads were collapsed and filtered to measure the absolute abundance of every unique TCRbeta CDR3 rearrangement. For each sample, productive Simpson clonality was calculated as the square root of Simpson's diversity index over productive rearrangements. In TCRdb, the immuneACCESS table is reduced to in-frame sequences with V and J assigned. These tables do not hold every clone; where another copy was compared, an unresolved V gene accounts for under half, and the others remain unexplained. Clone size and V and J calls were adopted from that table, with D and trimming inferred from the DNA. The sample table shows about 170,000 clones, and 80% to 90% are seen once. Clones ranked in the top ten supply 12% to 15% of the sample.

In the germline V gene (reference sequence), CDR1 corresponds to LNHDA and CDR2 to SQIVND. V gives up 9 bases and J gives up 7 bases, and the segment between their germline ends measures 22 bases. The cysteine opens and the phenylalanine closes a CDR3 of 15 amino acids. Of the read, only the CDR3 DNA is kept; its 45 bases are in frame from base 1. Specimen: PBMCs or T cells enriched from blood (not recorded which). The clonotype comes from a man aged 50 to 60 who had recovered from COVID-19. This receptor chain uses TRBV19 and TRBJ1-5, with no confident D gene call. The CDR3 region reads CASVNPGKVEQPQHF. Here is the DNA: TGTGCCAGCGTTAACCCGGGGAAGGTGGAACAGCCCCAGCATTTT.